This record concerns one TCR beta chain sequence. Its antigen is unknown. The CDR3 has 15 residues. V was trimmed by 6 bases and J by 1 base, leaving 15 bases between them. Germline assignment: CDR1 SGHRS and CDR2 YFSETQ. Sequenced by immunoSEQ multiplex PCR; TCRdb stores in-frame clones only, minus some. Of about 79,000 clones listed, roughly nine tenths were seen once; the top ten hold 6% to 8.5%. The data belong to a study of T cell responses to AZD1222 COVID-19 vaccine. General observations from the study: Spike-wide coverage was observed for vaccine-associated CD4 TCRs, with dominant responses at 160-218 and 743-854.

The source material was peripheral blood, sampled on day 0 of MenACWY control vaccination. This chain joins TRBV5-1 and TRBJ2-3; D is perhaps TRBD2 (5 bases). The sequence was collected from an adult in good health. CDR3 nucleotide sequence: TGCGCCAGCAAGGAGCCATGGGGAGGCACAGATACGCAGTATTTT. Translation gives CASKEPWGGTDTQYF.